What follows describes a single TCR beta chain. The junction had 11 bases not matched to a gene; V was cut back by 5 bases and J by 5 bases. Germline V gene lookup returns CDR1 SEHNR and CDR2 FQNEAQ (reference sequence). The length of the CDR3 is 17 residues. This specimen belongs to a study of OX40 agonist ivuxolimab in advanced cancers. Sequenced by immunoSEQ multiplex PCR; TCRdb stores in-frame clones only, minus some. The data contain some 83,000 clones, roughly 93% of them singletons. This chain joins TRBV7-9 and TRBJ2-1; 11 bases map to TRBD2. The clonotype originates from an adult with an advanced solid tumor such as melanoma, head and neck, liver or kidney cancer. The source was CD4+ or CD8+ T cells sorted from blood, collected in a trial of the OX40 agonist ivuxolimab. The CDR3 DNA follows: TGTGCCAGCAGCCCATCAAATAGCGGGAGGGCTAACAATGAGCAGTTCTTC. Residues: CASSPSNSGRANNEQFF.